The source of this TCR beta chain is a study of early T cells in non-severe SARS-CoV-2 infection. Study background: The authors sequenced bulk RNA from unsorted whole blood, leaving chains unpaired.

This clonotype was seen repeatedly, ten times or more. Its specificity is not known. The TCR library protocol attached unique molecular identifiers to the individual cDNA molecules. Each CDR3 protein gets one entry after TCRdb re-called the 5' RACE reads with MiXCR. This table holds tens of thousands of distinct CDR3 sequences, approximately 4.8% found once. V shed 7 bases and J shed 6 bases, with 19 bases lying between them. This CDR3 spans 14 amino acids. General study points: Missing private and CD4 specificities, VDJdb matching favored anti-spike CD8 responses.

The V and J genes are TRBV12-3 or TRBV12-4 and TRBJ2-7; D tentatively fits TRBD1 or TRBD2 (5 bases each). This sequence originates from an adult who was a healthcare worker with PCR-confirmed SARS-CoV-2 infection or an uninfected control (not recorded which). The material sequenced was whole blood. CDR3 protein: CASKPRPGPSEQYF. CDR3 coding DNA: TGTGCCAGCAAGCCTCGGCCGGGACCTTCCGAGCAGTACTTC.